The 18 T cell receptor beta chains below come from one sample, sequenced in a study of cytomegalovirus exposure and HLA in healthy donors. PCR employed 60 Vbeta and 13 Jbeta primers. The assay was immunoSEQ multiplex PCR, and TCRdb's table has in-frame clones only and misses some. Of 150,000 to 200,000 clones in the sample, around 84% were seen once. What was sequenced was PBMCs. The receptors were gathered from a man aged 45-60 years in good health and CMV-seropositive.

The V gene is TRBV7-8, the J gene TRBJ2-1; 7 bases map to TRBD2. This CDR3 contains 15 residues. Germline V lookup: CDR1 SGHVS, CDR2 FQNEAQ. V was clipped by 2 bases and J by 8 bases; unmatched bases: 9. The CDR3 loop reads CASSLRLAKGDEQFF. The CDR3 coding sequence is TGTGCCAGCAGCTTACGACTAGCTAAAGGCGATGAGCAGTTCTTC.

This clone occurred once. The chain couples TRBV23-1 to TRBJ1-1, with no clear D. TRBV23-1 is placed among ORFs of uncertain function. The CDR3 extends over 12 amino acids. Trimming pared 8 bases from V and 5 bases from J, leaving 12 bases between. The DNA for the CDR3 is TGCGCCAGCCCGCTCGAGGGAACTGAAGCTTTCTTT. Protein sequence: CASPLEGTEAFF.

This clone was found once. This chain joins TRBV6-5 and TRBJ1-1; possible D gene TRBD1, 5 bases. Germline CDR1 is MNHEY and CDR2 is SVGAGI. This CDR3 comprises 13 residues. The V and J ends lost 6 bases and 5 bases respectively, with 13 bases between them. For the CDR3, the DNA is TGTGCCAGCAGCCTAATCCGGGGGACTGAAGCTTTCTTT. The encoded protein is CASSLIRGTEAFF.

The chain recombines TRBV5-6 with TRBJ2-7, with D maybe TRBD2 (6 bases). The CDR3 is 14 amino acids. Between the trimmed V and J ends, which lost 5 bases and 2 bases, there was a span of 14 bases. Germline V gene data show CDR1 as SGHDT and CDR2 as YYEEEE. The CDR3: CASSFGGTPYEQYV. DNA of the CDR3: TGTGCCAGCAGTTTTGGGGGGACCCCCTACGAGCAGTACGTC.

The chain has TRBV11-3 and TRBJ1-2, with 7 bases fitting TRBD1. Germline V lookup: CDR1 SGHNT, CDR2 YENEEA. This CDR3 has 13 residues. The V and J ends lost 5 bases and 5 bases, in that order; junction bases with no gene match: 5. CDR3 coding DNA: TGTGCCAGCAGCCTCGCAGGGGGGTATGGCTACACCTTC. It yields the protein CASSLAGGYGYTF.

The genes are TRBV29-1 and TRBJ2-7; D is possibly TRBD1 (6 bases). CDR1 is SQVTM and CDR2 is ANQGSEA in the germline V gene. There are 15 residues in the CDR3. Between the trimmed V and J ends, which lost 1 base and 2 bases, there was a span of 15 bases. The CDR3 is CSVEGRSEGAYEQYF. The DNA for the CDR3 is TGCAGCGTTGAAGGTAGGAGTGAGGGGGCCTACGAGCAGTACTTC.

The chain is built from TRBV10-3 and TRBJ1-5; 7 bases map to TRBD1. The V and J ends lost 10 bases and 6 bases, in that order; junction bases with no gene match: 9. CDR1 and CDR2 from the germline V gene are ENHRY and SYGVKD. There are 13 residues in the CDR3. The CDR3 DNA reads TGTGCCAGTACAGGGGTAGGTAGTCAGCCCCAGCATTTT. Its translation is CASTGVGSQPQHF.

The chain uses TRBV15 and TRBJ2-2; 8 nucleotides align to TRBD2. V lost 2 bases to trimming and J lost 0 bases; unmatched junction nucleotides: 2. Germline assignment: CDR1 LNHNV and CDR2 YYDKDF (reference sequence). The CDR3 has 16 residues. The CDR3 DNA reads TGTGCCACCAGCAGACCTAGCGGGCCGAACACCGGGGAGCTGTTTTTT. Translation gives CATSRPSGPNTGELFF.

This chain connects TRBV7-9 to TRBJ1-5; TRBD1 is a possible D gene (5 bases). Deletions cut 3 bases from V and 4 bases from J, with 13 bases between. The germline V gene has CDR1 SEHNR and CDR2 FQNEAQ (reference sequence). CDR3 length equals 15 residues. The CDR3 nucleotides are TGTGCCAGCAGCTTGGGGGGAGGTACGAATCAGCCCCAGCATTTT. It yields the protein CASSLGGGTNQPQHF.

V gene TRBV19 combines with J gene TRBJ2-1, with D tentatively TRBD2 (6 bases). This CDR3 comprises 15 residues. CDR1 is LNHDA, CDR2 SQIVND, per germline (reference sequence). V was shortened by 3 bases and J by 6 bases, with 15 bases between the two germline ends. The CDR3 DNA sequence: TGTGCCAGTAGTATTGGCGGGATTTTGGGCAATGAGCAGTTCTTC. Translation gives CASSIGGILGNEQFF.

The V and J genes are TRBV19 and TRBJ1-2; 7 bases align to TRBD1. With V trimmed by 10 bases and J by 0 bases, 11 bases remained unmatched. This CDR3 is built from 15 residues. Germline lookup yields CDR1 LNHDA and CDR2 SQIVND (reference sequence). CDR3 region: CANDREVSANYGYTF. CDR3 nucleotide sequence: TGTGCCAATGACAGGGAAGTTTCAGCTAACTATGGCTACACCTTC.

The chain joins TRBV5-4 to TRBJ2-1, with 8 positions matching TRBD2. CDR1 is SGHNT, CDR2 YYREEE, per germline (reference sequence). The CDR3 is made up of 16 amino acids. V dropped 0 bases and J dropped 3; count of bases not matched to a gene: 5. CDR3 nucleotides: TGTGCCAGCAGCTTGGCCGGGCTAGCGGGCTACAATGAGCAGTTCTTC. The encoded protein is CASSLAGLAGYNEQFF.

This chain links TRBV19 with TRBJ2-3; D is ambiguous. Trimming cost V 1 base and J 2 bases, with 7 bases left between them. This CDR3 has 14 residues. Germline CDR1 and CDR2: LNHDA and SQIVND (reference sequence). This chain's CDR3 is CASSIGQDTDTQYF. As DNA, the CDR3 is TGTGCCAGTAGTATAGGCCAGGACACAGATACGCAGTATTTT.

The chain employs TRBV2 and TRBJ1-3; weak D call: TRBD1 (5 bases). Germline V gene data show CDR1 as SNHLY and CDR2 as FYNNEI. The V gene lost 7 bases and the J gene lost 3 bases, with 10 bases spanning the gap. The CDR3 sequence is 13 residues long. This chain's CDR3 is CASKRDVGNTIYF. As DNA, the CDR3 is TGTGCCAGCAAGCGGGACGTTGGAAACACCATATATTTT.

The table lists this clone with a few counts. The rearrangement joins TRBV4-1 to TRBJ1-1, with a weak D call TRBD1 (6 bases). V lost 1 base and J 4 bases, leaving 10 bases between the germline ends. This CDR3 spans 14 amino acids. Germline CDR1 MGHRA, CDR2 YSYEKL. In DNA, the CDR3 is TGCGCCAGCAGCCAAGTCAGGGGATCCACTGAAGCTTTCTTT. Translating it yields CASSQVRGSTEAFF.

The table lists this clone with a few counts. The CDR3 sequence: CASRASGGPHNEQFF. The CDR3 coding sequence is TGTGCCAGCAGGGCTAGCGGGGGGCCCCACAATGAGCAGTTCTTC. V usage is TRBV14 and J usage is TRBJ2-1; 11 bases are shared with TRBD2. After removal of 6 bases from V and 5 bases from J, the junction contained 6 bases not matched to a gene. In germline, CDR1 is SGHDN, CDR2 FVKESK. CDR3 length: 15 residues.

This clone has more than one count but fewer than ten. This CDR3 is also generated by other DNA sequences in the sample. This chain joins TRBV5-1 and TRBJ1-1; TRBD1 matches at 7 bases. In germline, CDR1 is SGHRS, CDR2 YFSETQ. The CDR3 has 14 amino acids. Trimming removed 4 bases from V and 2 bases from J; junction bases left unmatched: 5. The CDR3 loop reads CASSTGTANTEAFF. As DNA, the CDR3 is TGCGCCAGCAGCACCGGGACAGCAAACACTGAAGCTTTCTTT.

The chain is built from TRBV6-5 and TRBJ2-4; D unresolved. The length of the CDR3 is 14 residues. V lost 6 bases and J 0 bases, leaving 9 bases between the germline ends. Germline CDR1 MNHEY, CDR2 SVGAGI. CDR3 in amino acids: CASRGSVAKNIQYF. The CDR3 DNA is TGTGCCAGCAGGGGCTCGGTAGCCAAAAACATTCAGTACTTC.